This T cell receptor beta chain was recovered during a study of a mutant IDH1 vaccine in newly diagnosed glioma. Study overall: First vaccine doses came 4-6 weeks after radiotherapy alone, or with temozolomide cycles. Patients' prior therapy spanned radiotherapy, temozolomide, or both; most underwent both. Visit timing is recorded as week 35 for V12 and week 47 for V13.

This table comes from immunoSEQ multiplex PCR, and its TCRdb copy is limited to in-frame clones, with some not included. This sample yields roughly 25,000 clones, of which 82% are seen a single time; about 3.8% belongs to the top ten. Time point denoted: week 47, end of study. The study gave 300 ug of mutant IDH1 20-mer peptide per vaccine dose, with topical imiquimod. For this clone: Its antigen is as yet unknown.

The starting material was PBMCs, obtained from a glioma patient whose treatment included an IDH1 peptide vaccine. The origin of this receptor is a man between 40 and 49 years old with glioma. Some clones in this sample may be carry-over from other donors' samples.

The CDR3 sequence: CASSRYNSPLHF. The CDR3 coding sequence is TGTGCCAGCAGCCGGTATAATTCACCCCTCCACTTT. The chain links TRBV27 to TRBJ1-6; D gene uncertain. Germline V gives CDR1 MNHEY, CDR2 SMNVEV (reference sequence). Trimming took 6 bases from V and 4 from J, leaving 4 bases between them. The CDR3 loop spans 12 amino acids.